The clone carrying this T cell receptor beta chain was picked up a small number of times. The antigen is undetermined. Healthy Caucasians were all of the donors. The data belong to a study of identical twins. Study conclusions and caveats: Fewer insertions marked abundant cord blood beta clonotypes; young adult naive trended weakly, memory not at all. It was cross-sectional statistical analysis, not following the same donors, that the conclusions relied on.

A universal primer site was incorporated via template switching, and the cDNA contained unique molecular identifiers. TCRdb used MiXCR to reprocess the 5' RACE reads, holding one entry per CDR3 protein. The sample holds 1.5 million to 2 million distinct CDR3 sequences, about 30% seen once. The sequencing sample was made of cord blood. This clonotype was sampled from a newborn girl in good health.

This CDR3 is CASSYDSGGGTSRNEQFF. As DNA, the CDR3 is TGTGCCAGCAGTTACGATTCGGGGGGGGGTACTAGTCGCAATGAGCAGTTCTTC. V is TRBV6-5 and J is TRBJ2-1, with 8 bases aligning to TRBD2. Germline CDR1 MNHEY, CDR2 SVGAGI. The CDR3 extends over 18 amino acids. Trimming at V came to 2 bases and at J to 6 bases, leaving 15 bases not matched to a gene.